The 24 T cell receptor beta chains reported below all come from one sample, sequenced in a study of lymphopenia after photon versus proton radiotherapy. The protocol was immunoSEQ multiplex PCR, while the TCRdb copy is restricted to in-frame clones and leaves out a portion. The sample carries some 7,000 clones, roughly four fifths recorded once. The sequencing here drew on peripheral blood, taken from a patient treated with photon-based radiotherapy. These receptors were collected from a man aged 25-45 years with gastric cancer.

This chain links TRBV18 with TRBJ2-3, with 8 bases that match TRBD1. Germline values: CDR1 KGHSH, CDR2 LQKENI. There are 18 residues in the CDR3. The V gene end was trimmed by 3 bases and the J gene end by 2 bases; junction bases not matched to a gene: 13. The CDR3 is CASSPGTGVSSDTDTQYF. The CDR3 nucleotides are TGTGCCAGCTCACCGGGGACAGGAGTGTCTTCTGACACAGATACGCAGTATTTT.

This clone counts as large. The chain recombines TRBV9 with TRBJ1-1; 7 nucleotides match TRBD1. The CDR3 is made up of 12 amino acids. Trimming at V came to 6 bases and at J to 1 base, leaving 0 bases not matched to a gene. Germline-derived CDR1 and CDR2 are SGDLS and YYNGEE. The CDR3 spells CASKGANTEAFF. The DNA for the CDR3 is TGTGCCAGCAAGGGGGCGAACACTGAAGCTTTCTTT.

The chain couples TRBV7-3 to TRBJ1-2; 11 bases align to TRBD1. Germline trimming cut 5 bases from V and 0 bases from J; bases unmatched to any gene: 11. Looked up from germline, CDR1 is SGHTA and CDR2 is FQGTGA. The CDR3 loop spans 18 amino acids. The CDR3 protein is CASSHTRDRGLANYGYTF. The CDR3 bases are TGTGCCAGCAGCCACACCCGGGACAGGGGGTTAGCTAACTATGGCTACACCTTC.

The sample holds one count of this clone. In DNA, the CDR3 is TGTGCCAGCTCACCCGGGACAGCCAATCAGCCCCAGCATTTT. This encodes CASSPGTANQPQHF. This rearrangement joins TRBV18 to TRBJ1-5; TRBD1 agrees at 7 bases. There are 14 residues in the CDR3. The ends lost 3 bases at V and 3 bases at J; junction bases unmatched: 2. Germline V gives CDR1 KGHSH, CDR2 LQKENI.

The V gene is TRBV2, the J gene TRBJ1-1; TRBD1 aligns across 9 bases. Germline assignment: CDR1 SNHLY and CDR2 FYNNEI. The V segment lost 6 bases and the J segment 2 bases; nucleotides outside the gene matches: 7. There are 15 residues in the CDR3. The chain's CDR3 is CASRSGTGYNTEAFF. The CDR3, as DNA: TGTGCCAGCAGGTCCGGGACAGGGTATAACACTGAAGCTTTCTTT.

V usage is TRBV4-2 and J usage is TRBJ2-7, with no clear D. Germline V gene lookup returns CDR1 LGHNA and CDR2 YNFKEQ. The germline V and J ends were trimmed by 5 bases and 6 bases, with 17 bases remaining between them. The CDR3 runs 14 residues. CDR3 DNA sequence: TGTGCCAGCAGCTTGAGCAGCCCCACCGGCGAGCAGTACTTC. Protein sequence: CASSLSSPTGEQYF.

This chain uses TRBV5-1 with TRBJ2-2; 8 bases align to TRBD1. CDR3 length: 15 residues. Germline V CDR1 and CDR2: SGHRS, YFSETQ. With V trimmed by 0 bases and J by 7 bases, 5 bases remained unmatched. The CDR3 here is CASSLVPGGIGELFF. The CDR3 bases are TGCGCCAGCAGCTTGGTGCCAGGGGGCATCGGGGAGCTGTTTTTT.

This chain uses TRBV4-1 with TRBJ2-2; possible D gene TRBD2, 7 bases. The CDR3 has 17 amino acids. Germline V gives CDR1 MGHRA, CDR2 YSYEKL. The V end lost 3 bases, the J end lost 2 bases, and 16 bases lay between the germline ends. CDR3 residues: CASSHPTGRGNTGELFF. The DNA for the CDR3 is TGCGCCAGCAGCCATCCCACAGGGAGGGGAAACACCGGGGAGCTGTTTTTT.

This clone came up once. The chain uses TRBV5-4 and TRBJ2-1, with 10 bases lining up with TRBD2. Germline loops: CDR1 SGHNT, CDR2 YYREEE (reference sequence). The CDR3 length is 16 residues. V was clipped by 3 bases and J by 8 bases; unmatched bases: 11. The CDR3 protein is CASSSTGTSDWDEQFF. The CDR3 DNA follows: TGTGCCAGCAGCTCAACCGGGACTAGCGACTGGGATGAGCAGTTCTTC.

This chain links TRBV18 with TRBJ2-1; perhaps TRBD1 as D (5 bases). The V end was cut by 6 bases, the J end by 7 bases, with 19 bases between. Germline V gene lookup returns CDR1 KGHSH and CDR2 LQKENI. The CDR3 is 15 amino acids. The DNA of the CDR3 is TGTGCCAGCTCCCCCAGGGAAAGGGTCGGTAATGAGCAGTTCTTC. Encoded protein: CASSPRERVGNEQFF.

The chain uses TRBV2 and TRBJ2-2, with 10 bases aligning to TRBD2. With V trimmed by 6 bases and J by 3 bases, 13 bases remained unmatched. The CDR3 totals 18 residues. CDR1 is SNHLY, CDR2 FYNNEI, per germline. The CDR3 nucleotides are TGTGCCAGCAGGGACCCGGGTAGCGGGGGGCCCTACACCGGGGAGCTGTTTTTT. This translates into CASRDPGSGGPYTGELFF.

The CDR3 DNA reads TGTGCCAGCAGCCCGTTACCGGGCGCTGGAAACACCATATATTTT. This sequence encodes CASSPLPGAGNTIYF. The chain recombines TRBV5-6 with TRBJ1-3; D call uncertain. Trimming pared 4 bases from V and 2 bases from J, leaving 13 bases between. Germline V gene sequence: CDR1 SGHDT, CDR2 YYEEEE. This CDR3 is built from 15 residues.

The chain has TRBV6-5 and TRBJ1-1; D unclear. The CDR3 consists of 14 residues. Germline V gene data show CDR1 as MNHEY and CDR2 as SVGAGI. The germline V and J ends were trimmed by 8 bases and 0 bases, with 13 bases remaining between them. The CDR3 sequence: CASEPTYMNTEAFF. DNA for the CDR3: TGTGCCAGCGAGCCTACGTATATGAACACTGAAGCTTTCTTT.

The rearrangement links TRBV5-4 to TRBJ2-1; unclear D gene. Between the trimmed V and J ends, which lost 2 bases and 5 bases, there was a span of 5 bases. From germline, CDR1 is SGHNT and CDR2 YYREEE (reference sequence). The CDR3 is 12 amino acids. CDR3 bases: TGTGCCAGCAGCTTTCCCAACAATGAGCAGTTCTTC. It yields the protein CASSFPNNEQFF.

This chain uses TRBV28 with TRBJ2-1; D gene ambiguous. This CDR3 is built from 13 residues. Germline V gene sequence: CDR1 MDHEN, CDR2 SYDVKM. Trimming stripped 7 bases from V and 0 bases from J, with 7 bases between. DNA for the CDR3: TGTGCCAGCATGGCACCCTCCTACAATGAGCAGTTCTTC. Protein: CASMAPSYNEQFF.

This chain links TRBV19 with TRBJ1-4, with 9 bases identical to TRBD1. Per germline, CDR1 LNHDA and CDR2 SQIVND (reference sequence). The CDR3 extends over 15 amino acids. V lost 3 bases to trimming and J lost 7 bases; unmatched junction nucleotides: 6. The CDR3 here is CASSIVDRGGEKLFF. The CDR3 DNA follows: TGTGCCAGTAGTATTGTGGACAGGGGAGGTGAAAAACTGTTTTTT. Based on the CDR3 plus reference TRBV19 and TRBJ1-4, the full variable domain is DGGITQSPKYLFRKEGQNVTLSCEQNLNHDAMYWYRQDPGQGLRLIYYSQIVNDFQKGDIAEGYSVSREKKESFPLTVTSAQKNPTAFYLCASSIVDRGGEKLFFGSGTQLSVL.

As for this clone: Other nucleotide sequences in the sample specify the same CDR3. The CDR3 nucleotides are TGCAGCGTTGGGACAGGGCTGAACACTGAAGCTTTCTTT. It is translated as CSVGTGLNTEAFF. The chain has TRBV29-1 and TRBJ1-1, with 8 bases lining up with TRBD1. The V segment lost 4 bases and the J segment 0 bases; nucleotides outside the gene matches: 1. The V gene's germline CDR1 is SQVTM and CDR2 ANQGSEA. This CDR3 has 13 residues.

The rearrangement uses TRBV27 and TRBJ2-5, with D unresolved. CDR1 and CDR2 from the germline V gene are MNHEY and SMNVEV (reference sequence). With 5 bases removed from V and 2 bases from J, the gap between germline ends came to 9 bases. CDR3 size: 13 residues. CDR3 in DNA: TGTGCCAGCAGTAGGAGACCTCAAGAGACCCAGTACTTC. This gives the protein CASSRRPQETQYF.

With respect to this clone: The junction departs from the called germline gene at one end, perhaps through a read error. This chain joins TRBV7-2 and TRBJ2-1, with D perhaps being TRBD1 or TRBD2 (5 bases each). The length of the CDR3 is 15 residues. Germline V gene data show CDR1 as SGHTA and CDR2 as FQGNSA. The CDR3 DNA sequence: TGTGCCAGCAGTTTAGGGGCGGGCTCCTACAATGAGCAGTTCTTC. Its translation is CASSLGAGSYNEQFF.

The gene calls are TRBV27 and TRBJ2-3; 9 nucleotides line up with TRBD2. Germline V lookup: CDR1 MNHEY, CDR2 SMNVEV (reference sequence). This CDR3 has 17 amino acids. V gave up 6 bases and J gave up 3 bases; unmatched junction bases: 13. CDR3 coding DNA: TGTGCCAGCAGCCTGACGGCGTGGGCGGGAGGGACAGATACGCAGTATTTT. Residues: CASSLTAWAGGTDTQYF.

The chain employs TRBV11-3 and TRBJ1-5; D ambiguous. Germline V CDR1 and CDR2: SGHNT, YENEEA. This CDR3 region has 13 residues. V was pared by 0 bases and J by 7 bases, with 7 bases between. CDR3 bases: TGTGCCAGCAGCTTAGAAGTGGGGCAGCCCCAGCATTTT. This encodes CASSLEVGQPQHF.

This clone has only one observation. The chain employs TRBV7-9 and TRBJ1-4, with D possibly matching TRBD1 (5 bases). Germline V lookup: CDR1 SEHNR, CDR2 FQNEAQ (reference sequence). This CDR3 is built from 16 residues. V was clipped by 5 bases and J by 8 bases, with 21 bases between them. CDR3 DNA: TGTGCCAGCAGCCCAGGTCAGGGTGATCTAAAGGAAAAACTGTTTTTT. It yields the protein CASSPGQGDLKEKLFF.

This sequence joins TRBV2 and TRBJ2-7; D could derive from TRBD1 or TRBD2 (5 bases each). The V and J ends lost 1 base and 7 bases respectively, with 14 bases between them. CDR1 is SNHLY, CDR2 FYNNEI, per germline. CDR3 size: 14 residues. In DNA, the CDR3 is TGTGCCAGCAGTGAAGTCCGGGGCCCTCGGGAGCAGTACTTC. This codes for CASSEVRGPREQYF.

The chain is built from TRBV29-1 and TRBJ1-1, with 7 bases matching TRBD1. V dropped 7 bases and J dropped 0; count of bases not matched to a gene: 11. The CDR3 is 15 amino acids. CDR1 SQVTM and CDR2 ANQGSEA come from the germline V gene. DNA for the CDR3: TGCAGCGGATTTACAGGGGATGGAATGAACACTGAAGCTTTCTTT. It is translated as CSGFTGDGMNTEAFF. Using reference TRBV29-1 and TRBJ1-1 for the parts outside the CDR3, the full variable domain is SAVISQKPSRDICQRGTSLTIQCQVDSQVTMMFWYRQQPGQSLTLIATANQGSEATYESGFVIDKFPISRPNLTFSTLTVSNMSPEDSSIYLCSGFTGDGMNTEAFFGQGTRLTVV.